This record looks at one TCR beta chain sequence and its context. These data are taken from a study of PD-1 blockade in classical Hodgkin lymphoma. Study overall: Administration of nivolumab to patients was at 3 mg/kg intravenously every 2 weeks.

Relapse was seen in all patients after autologous stem cell transplantation, and brentuximab vedotin exposure was variable. Only in-frame clones appear in the TCRdb table, and some are missing; sequencing was by immunoSEQ multiplex PCR. This sample has some 93,000 clones, with 75% to 90% found just once. The source is a human donor with classical Hodgkin lymphoma. Here the sequenced sample was peripheral blood mononuclear cells (PBMCs), taken before the second cycle of nivolumab.

The CDR3 nucleotides read TGTGCCTGGAGTACCGCCGGGACAGGGGTGGAGACCCAGTACTTC. This codes for CAWSTAGTGVETQYF. This chain connects TRBV30 to TRBJ2-5; 10 bases map to TRBD1. The trim removed 2 bases at V and 5 bases at J, leaving 8 bases unmatched. CDR1 GTSNPN and CDR2 SVGIG come from the germline V gene (reference sequence). This CDR3 is built from 15 residues.